These T cell receptor beta chains were read from a single sample in a study of blood T cell repertoires in COVID-19. The repertoire was sequenced with immunoSEQ multiplex PCR; TCRdb's copy has only in-frame clones and lacks some. In the table there are approximately 150,000 clones, 75% to 85% of which are singletons. Sequenced sample: peripheral blood. The receptors derive from a man between 60 and 75 years old with acute or convalescent COVID-19. Each CDR3 is given without its conserved first and last residue.

cdr3_aa: ASSLGHLTGGKQY
v_call: TRBV5-6
j_call: TRBJ2-7

cdr3_aa: ASSLGGSPLYNEQF
v_call: TRBV5-1
j_call: TRBJ2-1

cdr3_aa: ASSPGLAGVYEQY
v_call: TRBV11-2
j_call: TRBJ2-7

cdr3_aa: ASSPSGRRQYFGANVLT
v_call: TRBV28
j_call: TRBJ2-6

cdr3_aa: ATSRDYGGYGYT
v_call: TRBV15
j_call: TRBJ1-2

cdr3_aa: ASRQGFYNEQF
v_call: TRBV10-2
j_call: TRBJ2-1

cdr3_aa: ASSQTQERNTEAF
v_call: TRBV4-1
j_call: TRBJ1-1

cdr3_aa: ATSDSTGEETQY
v_call: TRBV24-1
j_call: TRBJ2-5

cdr3_aa: ASRGVRGYT
v_call: TRBV28
j_call: TRBJ1-2

cdr3_aa: AISVQTGQKGPYEQY
v_call: TRBV10-3
j_call: TRBJ2-7

cdr3_aa: ASSGQGYTGELF
v_call: TRBV9
j_call: TRBJ2-2

cdr3_aa: ASSLIRGRGMDNEQF
v_call: TRBV28
j_call: TRBJ2-1

cdr3_aa: AISTGTPGNEQY
v_call: TRBV10-3
j_call: TRBJ2-7

cdr3_aa: AISDLAGIDGELF
v_call: TRBV10-3
j_call: TRBJ2-2

cdr3_aa: ATSDQSEQF
v_call: TRBV24-1
j_call: TRBJ2-1

cdr3_aa: ASSYSKPEIYEQY
v_call: TRBV6-5
j_call: TRBJ2-7

cdr3_aa: SVAHQGYEQY
v_call: TRBV29-1
j_call: TRBJ2-7

cdr3_aa: ASSFHGGAAGNTIY
v_call: TRBV28
j_call: TRBJ1-3

cdr3_aa: ASSLVAGSSYEQY
v_call: TRBV7-2
j_call: TRBJ2-7

cdr3_aa: ATSEKRWSGTGELF
v_call: TRBV24-1
j_call: TRBJ2-2

cdr3_aa: ASCRSTSGRQGEQY
v_call: TRBV19
j_call: TRBJ2-7

cdr3_aa: SARGGHEQY
v_call: TRBV20-1
j_call: TRBJ2-7

cdr3_aa: ASSLALTGVPYEQY
v_call: TRBV7-2
j_call: TRBJ2-7

cdr3_aa: ASSEAQGQASYEQY
v_call: TRBV2
j_call: TRBJ2-7

cdr3_aa: ASSIRRGIQY
v_call: TRBV19
j_call: TRBJ2-4

cdr3_aa: ASSDLRQGSNTGELF
v_call: TRBV9
j_call: TRBJ2-2

cdr3_aa: ASSFRGGEQY
v_call: TRBV5-4
j_call: TRBJ2-7